This T cell receptor (beta chain) came from a study of blood T cell repertoires in COVID-19. Study summary: The United States, Italy and Spain supplied acute and convalescent COVID-19 samples. PBMCs, B-cell-depleted T cells, or T cells were the source of the cDNA or gDNA that made up the material.

J was trimmed by 2 bases and V by 7 bases; bases with no gene match: 12. The germline V gene has CDR1 SGHRS and CDR2 YFSETQ. The CDR3 is 15 amino acids. Adults between roughly 18 and 95 years of age took part from 24 US areas. In the original analysis: Amplified reference gene primers provided the basis for estimating nucleated cell counts. The table came from immunoSEQ multiplex PCR; TCRdb's copy has only in-frame clones and leaves some out. V and J calls and clone size are given by that table; D and trimming were obtained from the DNA. Of approximately 300,000 clones listed, 85% to 95% are singletons.

This receptor was taken from a woman in her twenties or thirties who had been exposed to COVID-19. The specimen was PBMCs or T cells enriched from blood (not recorded which). V and J are TRBV5-1 and TRBJ2-7; TRBD2 agrees at 7 bases. CDR3 nucleotides: TGCGCCAGCTCAGGCACCGGGACTAAAACCTACGAGCAGTACTTC. Protein product: CASSGTGTKTYEQYF.